Detailed here is one TCR beta chain. What it recognizes is unknown. The time point: week 23, last vaccination. One vaccine dose held 300 ug of mutant IDH1 20-mer peptide and came with topical imiquimod. The data are from a study of a mutant IDH1 vaccine in newly diagnosed glioma. CDR3 length: 15 residues. Per germline, CDR1 MDHEN and CDR2 SYDVKM. V dropped 6 bases and J dropped 5; count of bases not matched to a gene: 10. General study results and limits: Immune responses arising from the vaccine appeared in approximately 93% of patients.

Using immunoSEQ multiplex PCR, the repertoire was profiled, and TCRdb retains in-frame clones only, with some absent. The sample has 50,000 to 65,000 clones, about 90% seen once. The chain has TRBV28 and TRBJ2-7; TRBD2 agrees at 10 bases. This TCR derives from a man in his forties or fifties with glioma. The sequencing here drew on PBMCs, taken from a glioma patient whose treatment included an IDH1 peptide vaccine. The CDR3 sequence: CASRRLAGGTHEQYF. CDR3 DNA sequence: TGTGCCAGCAGACGACTAGCGGGTGGAACCCACGAGCAGTACTTC.